What follows are 7 T cell receptor beta chains derived from one specimen sequenced in a study of blood T cell repertoires in COVID-19. Clones were sequenced by immunoSEQ multiplex PCR, and TCRdb holds only the in-frame ones, with some missing. Here the sample spans 88,000 or so clones, over 75% being singletons. Specimen: peripheral blood. The receptors here all came from a man older than 75 with acute or convalescent COVID-19.

This clone has a handful of counts. The gene calls are TRBV18 and TRBJ1-6; D not resolved. Trimming removed 5 bases from V and 7 bases from J, with 15 bases in between. CDR3 length: 15 residues. Per the germline V gene, CDR1 is KGHSH and CDR2 is LQKENI. CDR3 sequence reads: CASSAESGLNSPLHF. The DNA of the CDR3 is TGTGCCAGCTCAGCTGAGTCCGGGTTGAATTCACCCCTCCACTTT.

This clone appeared once. The V and J genes are TRBV24-1 and TRBJ1-1; 9 bases are a match to TRBD1. V dropped 7 bases and J dropped 4; count of bases not matched to a gene: 3. Per germline, CDR1 KGHDR and CDR2 SFDVKD. CDR3 size: 13 residues. CDR3 in amino acids: CATRQTGGTEAFF. DNA of the CDR3: TGTGCCACCAGGCAGACAGGGGGCACTGAAGCTTTCTTT.

This clone was seen only once. The V gene is TRBV15, the J gene TRBJ2-5; D perhaps matches TRBD2 (6 bases). The germline V and J ends were trimmed by 2 bases and 2 bases, with 12 bases remaining between them. The germline gives CDR1 LNHNV, CDR2 YYDKDF (reference sequence). CDR3 length: 15 residues. This CDR3 reads CATSRRDSGQETQYF. CDR3 DNA: TGTGCCACCAGCAGACGGGACTCGGGACAAGAGACCCAGTACTTC.

The gene calls are TRBV6-6 and TRBJ1-1; the match to TRBD1 covers 8 bases. Germline V gives CDR1 MNHNY, CDR2 SVGAGI (reference sequence). V was clipped by 2 bases and J by 3 bases; unmatched bases: 8. The CDR3 extends over 16 amino acids. CDR3 region: CASSYGQGASDTEAFF. The CDR3 DNA is TGTGCCAGCAGTTACGGCCAGGGGGCATCGGACACTGAAGCTTTCTTT.

This clone was observed at least ten times. V is TRBV30 and J is TRBJ2-7; 9 nucleotides match TRBD1. V was pared by 3 bases and J by 1 base, with 19 bases of the junction left unmatched. This CDR3 has 19 residues. Germline V gene lookup returns CDR1 GTSNPN and CDR2 SVGIG (reference sequence). The CDR3 nucleotides read TGTGCCTGGAGGAGGAGGAGACAGGGGGAGAATGGCATGTCCTACGAGCAGTACTTC. It is translated as CAWRRRRQGENGMSYEQYF. The full variable domain, rest sourced from reference TRBV30 and TRBJ2-7, is SQTIHQWPATLVQPVGSPLSLECTVEGTSNPNLYWYRQAAGRGLQLLFYSVGIGQISSEVPQNLSASRPQDRQFILSSKKLLLSDSGFYLCAWRRRRQGENGMSYEQYFGPGTRLTVT.

This chain uses TRBV6-5 with TRBJ1-1; no firm D call. Germline V gene lookup returns CDR1 MNHEY and CDR2 SVGAGI. The V gene lost 4 bases and the J gene lost 1 base, with 10 bases spanning the gap. The CDR3 totals 14 residues. CDR3 sequence: CASSSVAGNTEAFF. CDR3 in DNA: TGTGCCAGCAGTTCGGTTGCGGGGAACACTGAAGCTTTCTTT.

The chain is built from TRBV11-2 and TRBJ2-7, with D unclear. The germline CDR1 and CDR2 sequences are SGHAT and FQNNGV. With 5 bases removed from V and 6 bases from J, the gap between germline ends came to 8 bases. This CDR3 contains 11 residues. CDR3 coding DNA: TGTGCCAGCAGCGCCCAACTCGAGCAGTACTTC. It translates to CASSAQLEQYF.